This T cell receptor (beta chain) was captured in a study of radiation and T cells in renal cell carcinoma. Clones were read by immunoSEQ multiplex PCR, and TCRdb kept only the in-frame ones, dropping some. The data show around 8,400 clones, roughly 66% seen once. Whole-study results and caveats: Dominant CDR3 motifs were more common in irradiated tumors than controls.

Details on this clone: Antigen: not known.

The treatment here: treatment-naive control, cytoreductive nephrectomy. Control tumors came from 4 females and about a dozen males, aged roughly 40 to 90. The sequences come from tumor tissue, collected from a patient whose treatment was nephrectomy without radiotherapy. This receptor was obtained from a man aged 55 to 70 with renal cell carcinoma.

Here the CDR3 reads CASSLWDRASGYTF. The CDR3 DNA is TGCGCCAGCAGCTTGTGGGACAGGGCCTCTGGCTACACCTTC. This chain links TRBV5-1 with TRBJ1-2; 9 bases line up with TRBD1. The germline V gene has CDR1 SGHRS and CDR2 YFSETQ. The V segment lost 1 base and the J segment 7 bases; nucleotides outside the gene matches: 5. The CDR3 extends over 14 amino acids.